One sample yielded the 16 T cell receptor beta chains listed below, sequenced in a study of Ad26.COV2.S vaccination and SARS-CoV-2 variants. Treatment meaning: around 19 received Ad26.COV2.S at low or high dose, single or two shots; several received placebo; per-sample allocation not given. Sampling happened 63 days after the first vaccine or placebo injection. The repertoire was sequenced with immunoSEQ multiplex PCR; TCRdb's copy has only in-frame clones and lacks some. Here the sample spans around 370,000 clones, approximately 85% being singletons. The source material was peripheral blood, sampled in a trial of Ad26.COV2.S vaccine versus placebo. These receptors were taken from a person between 18 and 65 years old who received the Ad26.COV2.S COVID-19 vaccine or a placebo.

On this clone: This sample includes further DNA sequences coding for the same CDR3. This chain uses TRBV9 with TRBJ2-1; 13 nucleotides line up with TRBD2. CDR1 and CDR2 from the germline V gene are SGDLS and YYNGEE. This CDR3 is 15 amino acids long. After removal of 0 bases from V and 6 bases from J, the junction contained 0 bases not matched to a gene. The CDR3, as DNA: TGTGCCAGCAGCGTAGGGACTAGCGGGAGCAATGAGCAGTTCTTC. Its translation is CASSVGTSGSNEQFF.

V is TRBV5-1 and J is TRBJ2-7, with TRBD2 identical over 7 bases. The CDR3 is 15 residues long. V lost 2 bases, J lost 2 bases, and 7 bases stayed unmatched. Looked up from germline, CDR1 is SGHRS and CDR2 is YFSETQ. The CDR3 sequence: CASSFLGGPPYEQYF. The CDR3 DNA follows: TGCGCCAGCAGCTTTTTGGGAGGGCCTCCCTACGAGCAGTACTTC.

The chain carries TRBV19 and TRBJ2-1; possibly TRBD1 or TRBD2 for D (6 bases each). The germline gives CDR1 LNHDA, CDR2 SQIVND (reference sequence). The ends were cut back, 5 bases at V and 5 bases at J, with 13 bases in the middle. The CDR3 has 14 residues. CDR3 in amino acids: CASSVSGANNEQFF. The DNA for the CDR3 is TGTGCCAGTAGTGTTTCGGGGGCAAACAATGAGCAGTTCTTC.

This chain joins TRBV11-2 and TRBJ2-5; D is possibly TRBD1 (6 bases). V was cut by 0 bases and J by 9 bases, with 11 bases left in between. The CDR3 runs to 13 residues. Germline CDR1 and CDR2: SGHAT and FQNNGV. The CDR3 sequence: CASSLDGPGAQYF. Written as DNA, the CDR3 is TGTGCCAGCAGCTTAGATGGTCCAGGGGCCCAGTACTTC.

This clone came up many times. The chain joins TRBV6-5 to TRBJ2-5; the D is unclear. CDR3 length equals 13 residues. Germline CDR1 is MNHEY and CDR2 is SVGAGI. Trimming took 2 bases from V and 4 from J, leaving 8 bases between them. CDR3 coding DNA: TGTGCCAGCAGTTACAGGCCGGGAGAGACCCAGTACTTC. This codes for CASSYRPGETQYF.

This rearrangement joins TRBV9 to TRBJ1-3; tentative D call: TRBD1 (5 bases). Germline V gene data show CDR1 as SGDLS and CDR2 as YYNGEE. Trimming took 3 bases from V and 0 from J, leaving 10 bases between them. This CDR3 region has 15 residues. CDR3 amino acids: CASSAGRLSGNTIYF. For the CDR3, the DNA is TGTGCCAGCAGCGCGGGACGGCTCTCTGGAAACACCATATATTTT.

Only one count was recorded for this clone. The genes are TRBV5-5 and TRBJ1-2, with D perhaps TRBD1 (5 bases). V lost 4 bases and J lost 5, with 12 bases in between. The germline gives CDR1 SGHKS, CDR2 YYEKEE (reference sequence). CDR3 length: 13 amino acids. CDR3 sequence: CASSNGAAYGYTF. The CDR3, as DNA: TGTGCCAGCAGCAATGGGGCGGCATATGGCTACACCTTC.

This chain links TRBV20-1 with TRBJ1-2; weak D call: TRBD1 (6 bases). The CDR3 covers 12 residues. The ends were cut back, 3 bases at V and 8 bases at J, with 13 bases in the middle. CDR1 and CDR2 from the germline V gene are DFQATT and SNEGSKA (reference sequence). The CDR3, as DNA: TGCAGTGCTAGTGGACAGACTTTGGGCTACACCTTC. Its protein product is CSASGQTLGYTF.

This rearrangement joins TRBV6-2 or TRBV6-3 to TRBJ1-5, with D unresolved. CDR1 and CDR2 from the germline V gene are MNHEY and SVGEGT. The CDR3 runs 18 residues. V lost 0 bases and J 1 base, leaving 16 bases between the germline ends. CDR3 protein: CASSYSVGRGGSNQPQHF. DNA for the CDR3: TGTGCCAGCAGTTACTCCGTCGGACGGGGTGGGAGCAATCAGCCCCAGCATTTT.

V is TRBV12-5 and J is TRBJ2-7, with 8 positions matching TRBD1. The CDR3 contains 19 residues. The ends lost 5 bases at V and 1 base at J; junction bases unmatched: 19. Germline V gene data show CDR1 as LGHNT and CDR2 as FRNRAP. Here the CDR3 DNA reads TGTGCTAGTGGTCCCCAAGTTTTATTGGGGACAGGAGGTTCCTACGAGCAGTACTTC. Protein: CASGPQVLLGTGGSYEQYF.

The gene calls are TRBV7-2 and TRBJ2-7; D unresolved. Germline CDR1 is SGHTA and CDR2 is FQGNSA. The CDR3 has 14 amino acids. Trimming pared 5 bases from V and 7 bases from J, leaving 18 bases between. The CDR3 reads CASSPSYTVGEQYF. In DNA form, the CDR3 reads TGTGCCAGCAGCCCATCGTACACGGTTGGGGAGCAGTACTTC.

The rearrangement joins TRBV27 to TRBJ1-6; D is possibly TRBD1 (5 bases). Germline-derived CDR1 and CDR2 are MNHEY and SMNVEV (reference sequence). The V end lost 5 bases, the J end lost 11 bases, and 19 bases lay between the germline ends. The CDR3 covers 15 residues. The CDR3 DNA reads as TGTGCCAGCAGTCCTGACAGCGGTGGAAGGCCACCCCTCCACTTT. It codes for CASSPDSGGRPPLHF.

This chain connects TRBV5-1 to TRBJ2-2, with D possibly being TRBD1 (5 bases). The CDR3 extends over 14 amino acids. Germline-derived CDR1 and CDR2 are SGHRS and YFSETQ. V was clipped by 5 bases and J by 1 base, with 9 bases between them. The CDR3 DNA follows: TGCGCCAGCAGTCAAACAGGGAACACCGGGGAGCTGTTTTTT. Its protein is CASSQTGNTGELFF.

The V call is TRBV10-1, the J call TRBJ1-1, with D uncertain. The CDR3 extends over 13 amino acids. V gave up 4 bases and J gave up 5 bases, with 11 bases separating them. Germline values: CDR1 WNHNN, CDR2 SYGVQD (reference sequence). The CDR3 region has the DNA TGCGCCAGCAGTGGACCGGGCTTAACTGAAGCTTTCTTT. This gives the protein CASSGPGLTEAFF.

V and J are TRBV19 and TRBJ2-3; 7 nucleotides align to TRBD2. CDR1 and CDR2 from the germline V gene are LNHDA and SQIVND (reference sequence). V shed 10 bases, J shed 2 bases, and the junction held 9 bases outside the gene matches. CDR3 size: 14 residues. CDR3 coding DNA: TGTGCCACCCGAGCGGGGAGAGACACAGATACGCAGTATTTT. It encodes CATRAGRDTDTQYF.

The chain recombines TRBV5-4 with TRBJ2-7; D not certain. The CDR3 consists of 13 residues. The germline gives CDR1 SGHNT, CDR2 YYREEE (reference sequence). The V and J ends lost 0 bases and 2 bases respectively, with 6 bases between them. The CDR3 sequence: CASSLVETYEQYF. CDR3 in DNA: TGTGCCAGCAGCTTGGTAGAAACCTACGAGCAGTACTTC.